Presented here are 9 T cell receptor beta chains from one specimen sequenced in a study of blood T cells in healthy people across ages. PCR was performed a second time for roughly 6 to 12 cycles using a sample-barcoded 5' primer and a J-beta primer mix. TCRdb re-derived calls from the 5' RACE reads in MiXCR, one entry per CDR3 protein. This sample has about 590,000 distinct CDR3 sequences, with less than 35% found just once. The sequencing sample was made of blood. These receptors all stem from an elderly woman in good health.

This clonotype was picked up a small number of times. One base away lies a much larger clone, so this may be a sequencing read error. The chain recombines TRBV10-3 with TRBJ2-7, with TRBD1 matching 7 bases. Looked up from germline, CDR1 is ENHRY and CDR2 is SYGVKD. The CDR3 spans 14 residues. CDR3 coding DNA: TGTGTCATCAGTGAAAAAGGGACAGCATACGAGCAGTACTTC. It encodes CVISEKGTAYEQYF.

This clonotype occurred many times. The rearrangement links TRBV7-2 to TRBJ2-7, with D perhaps given as TRBD1 or TRBD2 (5 bases each). CDR3 size: 15 residues. Germline V gene lookup returns CDR1 SGHTA and CDR2 FQGNSA. V was shortened by 2 bases and J by 2 bases, with 13 bases between the two germline ends. The CDR3 loop reads CASSLLGRRPYEQYF. CDR3 DNA sequence: TGTGCCAGCAGCTTACTGGGACGCCGACCCTACGAGCAGTACTTC.

The genes are TRBV5-5 and TRBJ2-5; TRBD1 matches at 9 bases. The length of the CDR3 is 14 residues. Trimming took 7 bases from V and 4 from J; bases not matched to a gene: 8. From germline, CDR1 is SGHKS and CDR2 YYEKEE (reference sequence). This chain's CDR3 is CASGGTGRRETQYF. In nucleotides, the CDR3 is TGTGCCAGCGGCGGGACAGGGAGGCGAGAGACCCAGTACTTC.

This chain connects TRBV6-1 to TRBJ2-5; a weak D match, TRBD2 (5 bases). The CDR3 loop spans 13 amino acids. The V end lost 1 base, the J end lost 11 bases, and 14 bases lay between the germline ends. Germline V CDR1 and CDR2: MNHNS, SASEGT. CDR3 in DNA: TGTGCCAGCAGTGAAGAGGGCCCAACGGGGCAGTACTTC. It translates to CASSEEGPTGQYF.

The chain links TRBV5-6 to TRBJ2-7, with D perhaps matching TRBD2 (6 bases). V was clipped by 5 bases and J by 6 bases, with 12 bases between them. The CDR3 sequence is 12 residues long. Germline lookup yields CDR1 SGHDT and CDR2 YYEEEE. CDR3 DNA sequence: TGTGCCAGCAGGAGGGACGGGGGCGAGCAGTACTTC. Protein product: CASRRDGGEQYF.

This sequence joins TRBV4-1 and TRBJ2-5, with D maybe TRBD2 (6 bases). Germline CDR1 reads MGHRA; CDR2 reads YSYEKL. The CDR3 sequence is 15 residues long. V was pared by 0 bases and J by 11 bases, with 19 bases between. The CDR3 reads CASSQELGGGDEQYF. DNA for the CDR3: TGCGCCAGCAGCCAAGAGTTGGGGGGTGGGGATGAGCAGTACTTC.

The rearrangement uses TRBV12-3 or TRBV12-4 and TRBJ2-5, with unresolved D. Trimming took off 5 bases at V and 4 bases at J, with 11 bases between the two ends. This CDR3 contains 13 residues. In nucleotides, the CDR3 is TGTGCCAGCAGTGTAGGCGAGGCAGAGACCCAGTACTTC. It yields the protein CASSVGEAETQYF.

For this clonotype: Germline and junction disagree at one end, which may indicate a read error. The J gene is TRBJ2-5, the V gene TRBV7-9, with 8 bases aligning to TRBD2. This CDR3 spans 16 amino acids. Germline V gives CDR1 SEHNR, CDR2 FQNEAQ (reference sequence). The DNA of the CDR3 is TGTGCCAGCATCTTAAGAGGGGGACTAGGGGACAATGAGCAGTACTTC. The encoded protein is CASILRGGLGDNEQYF.

This clonotype was counted ten times or more. The rearrangement links TRBV6-1 to TRBJ2-4; D is perhaps TRBD2 (6 bases). Germline V gene sequence: CDR1 MNHNS, CDR2 SASEGT. V shed 4 bases and J shed 4 bases, with 17 bases lying between them. This CDR3 has 16 amino acids. CDR3 bases: TGTGCCAGCAGTGCAGCAGCCGGGACTGGAAAAAACATTCAGTACTTC. Residues: CASSAAAGTGKNIQYF.